These 27 T cell receptor beta chains came from one sample sequenced in a study of shared clonotypes between healthy human individuals. Libraries were prepared by immunoSEQ multiplex PCR; TCRdb keeps only in-frame clonotypes and omits some of them. The sample consists of about 680,000 clones, 72% of them appearing once. The sample was memory CD4+ T cells sorted from blood. Subset noted: CD45RA-negative fraction. Receptors originate from a woman aged 25 to 39 in good health.

The chain couples TRBV7-7 to TRBJ2-7; 7 positions agree with TRBD1. J gave up 6 bases and V 5 bases, and 7 bases lay outside the gene matches. The CDR3 contains 13 residues. Per germline, CDR1 SSHAT and CDR2 FNYEAQ (reference sequence). CDR3 sequence: CASSPDREREQYF. CDR3 sequence (DNA): TGTGCCAGCAGCCCCGACAGGGAACGCGAGCAGTACTTC.

This chain joins TRBV2 and TRBJ1-2; D possibly corresponds to TRBD1 (5 bases). Trimming cost V 7 bases and J 0 bases, with 12 bases left between them. Germline V gene lookup returns CDR1 SNHLY and CDR2 FYNNEI. This CDR3 has 14 residues. CDR3 bases: TGTGCCAGCAAAGACTGGGGGTCTAACTATGGCTACACCTTC. It translates to CASKDWGSNYGYTF.

This sequence joins TRBV30 and TRBJ2-3, with D possibly being TRBD2 (5 bases). V gave up 3 bases and J gave up 6 bases, with 7 bases separating them. CDR3 size: 11 residues. Germline V gives CDR1 GTSNPN, CDR2 SVGIG (reference sequence). The CDR3 region is CAWREEDTQYF. DNA for the CDR3: TGTGCCTGGAGGGAGGAGGATACGCAGTATTTT.

This sequence joins TRBV15 and TRBJ2-1; 8 positions match TRBD1. V lost 0 bases, J lost 9 bases, and 10 bases stayed unmatched. Germline assignment: CDR1 LNHNV and CDR2 YYDKDF (reference sequence). The CDR3 totals 16 residues. The CDR3 here is CATSRDRGQGRAEQFF. CDR3 in DNA: TGTGCCACCAGCAGAGATCGCGGACAGGGAAGAGCTGAGCAGTTCTTC.

The sample holds a few counts of this clone. V usage is TRBV7-9 and J usage is TRBJ2-7; a weak D match, TRBD1 (6 bases). Trimming removed 0 bases at V and 4 bases at J, with 10 bases between. The CDR3 has 14 residues. Germline V gene lookup returns CDR1 SEHNR and CDR2 FQNEAQ (reference sequence). CDR3 DNA sequence: TGTGCCAGCAGCTTAGCGGCAGGGGAGTACGAGCAGTACTTC. It specifies CASSLAAGEYEQYF. The complete variable domain, with remaining parts taken from reference TRBV7-9 and TRBJ2-7, reads DTGVSQNPRHKITKRGQNVTFRCDPISEHNRLYWYRQTLGQGPEFLTYFQNEAQLEKSRLLSDRFSAERPKGSFSTLEIQRTEQGDSAMYLCASSLAAGEYEQYFGPGTRLTVT.

This clone occurred many times. The chain combines TRBV18 with TRBJ2-2; no reliable D call. Looked up from germline, CDR1 is KGHSH and CDR2 is LQKENI. V lost 5 bases to trimming and J lost 2 bases, with 3 bases between them. The CDR3 extends over 12 amino acids. The CDR3 here is CASSFNTGELFF. CDR3 DNA: TGTGCCAGCTCATTTAACACCGGGGAGCTGTTTTTT.

This chain joins TRBV19 and TRBJ2-1, with a tentative D call TRBD2 (5 bases). Trimming removed 3 bases at V and 8 bases at J, with 8 bases between. The V gene's germline CDR1 is LNHDA and CDR2 SQIVND (reference sequence). CDR3 length: 12 residues. CDR3 sequence reads: CASSIRTDEQFF. The CDR3 region has the DNA TGTGCCAGTAGTATCCGGACTGATGAGCAGTTCTTC. The full variable domain, with the rest looked up from reference TRBV19 and TRBJ2-1, is DGGITQSPKYLFRKEGQNVTLSCEQNLNHDAMYWYRQDPGQGLRLIYYSQIVNDFQKGDIAEGYSVSREKKESFPLTVTSAQKNPTAFYLCASSIRTDEQFFGPGTRLTVL.

This rearrangement joins TRBV5-5 to TRBJ2-1; a possible D gene is TRBD2 (5 bases). This CDR3 spans 15 amino acids. The germline V and J ends were trimmed by 7 bases and 3 bases, with 17 bases remaining between them. Germline V gene data show CDR1 as SGHKS and CDR2 as YYEKEE (reference sequence). CDR3 DNA: TGTGCCAGCCAGTTGACTAAAATTGACTACAATGAGCAGTTCTTC. Its protein is CASQLTKIDYNEQFF.

V and J are TRBV10-2 and TRBJ2-3; 9 nucleotides agree with TRBD2. There are 16 residues in the CDR3. The germline gives CDR1 WSHSY, CDR2 SAAADI. V shed 2 bases, J shed 1 base, and the junction held 4 bases outside the gene matches. The CDR3, as DNA: TGCGCCAGCAGTGAGGAAGTAGCGGGAGGCACAGATACGCAGTATTTT. Protein: CASSEEVAGGTDTQYF.

The rearrangement uses TRBV5-1 and TRBJ2-7, with TRBD2 matching 9 bases. The CDR3 consists of 15 residues. In germline, CDR1 is SGHRS, CDR2 YFSETQ. The V segment lost 4 bases and the J segment 6 bases; nucleotides outside the gene matches: 11. The CDR3 spells CASSAWGGRAPEQYF. CDR3 in DNA: TGCGCCAGCAGCGCCTGGGGCGGGAGGGCCCCCGAGCAGTACTTC.

The J gene is TRBJ1-2, the V gene TRBV20-1; D remains unclear. The CDR3 extends over 11 amino acids. From germline, CDR1 is DFQATT and CDR2 SNEGSKA (reference sequence). Trimming shortened V by 3 bases and J by 7 bases, and 9 bases separated the two germline ends. The DNA for the CDR3 is TGCAGTGCTAGTTCCGGAGTTGGCTACACCTTC. Its protein product is CSASSGVGYTF.

The rearrangement links TRBV25-1 to TRBJ2-7; either TRBD1 or TRBD2 may fit D (5 bases each). The V end lost 4 bases, the J end lost 5 bases, and 9 bases lay between the germline ends. CDR3 size: 12 residues. The germline V gene encodes CDR1 MGHDK and CDR2 SYGVNS. The CDR3 DNA sequence: TGTGCCAGCAGTGTGGGGACGGACGAGCAGTACTTC. This translates into CASSVGTDEQYF.

The CDR3 reads CALGDGTGQETQYF. CDR3 nucleotides: TGTGCACTCGGGGACGGGACCGGCCAAGAGACCCAGTACTTC. The genes are TRBV5-4 and TRBJ2-5; D is possibly TRBD1 or TRBD2 (5 bases each). The CDR3 is 14 residues long. Germline CDR1 is SGHNT and CDR2 is YYREEE (reference sequence).

The V and J genes are TRBV30 and TRBJ1-1; no clear D gene. V was clipped by 0 bases and J by 8 bases, with 16 bases between them. CDR1 GTSNPN and CDR2 SVGIG come from the germline V gene (reference sequence). The CDR3 covers 14 residues. The CDR3 coding sequence is TGTGCCTGGAGTGTACGAGCGAGAGGGAGAGAAGCTTTCTTT. Its translation: CAWSVRARGREAFF.

This chain links TRBV9 with TRBJ2-7, with TRBD2 matching over 11 bases. Trimming took 0 bases from V and 4 from J; bases not matched to a gene: 3. Looked up from germline, CDR1 is SGDLS and CDR2 is YYNGEE. The CDR3 totals 15 residues. The CDR3 loop is CASSVGLAGKYEQYF. The CDR3 DNA reads as TGTGCCAGCAGCGTAGGACTAGCGGGAAAGTACGAGCAGTACTTC.

This clone has a handful of counts. This rearrangement joins TRBV27 to TRBJ1-1; weak D call: TRBD1 (6 bases). Trimming pared 5 bases from V and 2 bases from J, leaving 15 bases between. The CDR3 runs to 15 residues. The germline V gene has CDR1 MNHEY and CDR2 SMNVEV (reference sequence). The CDR3 DNA sequence: TGTGCCAGCAGTCCCGACAGGCGTTCCAACACTGAAGCTTTCTTT. It is translated as CASSPDRRSNTEAFF.

This clone occurred a few times. This sample includes further DNA sequences coding for the same CDR3. The chain employs TRBV5-1 and TRBJ1-1, with 7 bases lining up with TRBD1. CDR1 and CDR2 from the germline V gene are SGHRS and YFSETQ. V was clipped by 5 bases and J by 2 bases; unmatched bases: 6. The CDR3 covers 14 residues. CDR3 DNA sequence: TGCGCCAGCAGACCCGGGACAGCAAACACTGAAGCTTTCTTT. It is translated as CASRPGTANTEAFF.

V gene TRBV27 combines with J gene TRBJ2-5; D is unclear. Trimming took 5 bases from V and 1 from J, leaving 17 bases between them. CDR3 size: 16 residues. CDR1 and CDR2 from the germline V gene are MNHEY and SMNVEV (reference sequence). CDR3 in amino acids: CASSLLGPAVQETQYF. The DNA for the CDR3 is TGTGCCAGCAGTCTACTTGGGCCAGCAGTCCAAGAGACCCAGTACTTC.

On this clone itself: This same CDR3 is encoded by further DNA sequences in the sample. The genes are TRBV28 and TRBJ1-1; D is undetermined. CDR1 is MDHEN, CDR2 SYDVKM, per germline. With 5 bases removed from V and 1 base from J, the gap between germline ends came to 5 bases. The CDR3 is 12 amino acids. The CDR3 DNA is TGTGCCAGCAGTCTTTGGAACACTGAAGCTTTCTTT. Translated: CASSLWNTEAFF.

The V call is TRBV5-1, the J call TRBJ2-1; 9 bases align to TRBD1. CDR1 is SGHRS, CDR2 YFSETQ, per germline. The J segment lost 7 bases and the V segment lost 4 bases, leaving 6 bases of the junction unmatched. The CDR3 runs 14 residues. The CDR3, as DNA: TGCGCCAGCAGCCCCGGGACAGGGAATAATGAGCAGTTCTTC. This sequence encodes CASSPGTGNNEQFF. Complete variable domain (other parts from reference TRBV5-1 and TRBJ2-1): KAGVTQTPRYLIKTRGQQVTLSCSPISGHRSVSWYQQTPGQGLQFLFEYFSETQRNKGNFPGRFSGRQFSNSRSEMNVSTLELGDSALYLCASSPGTGNNEQFFGPGTRLTVL.

J is TRBJ2-7 and V is TRBV30; 11 bases align to TRBD1. This CDR3 has 15 amino acids. J gave up 3 bases and V 2 bases, and 6 bases lay outside the gene matches. Germline assignment: CDR1 GTSNPN and CDR2 SVGIG (reference sequence). The CDR3 spells CAWSSTGTGGYEQYF. DNA of the CDR3: TGTGCCTGGAGTTCGACCGGGACAGGGGGCTACGAGCAGTACTTC.

This clone was detected many times. The CDR3 region is CSVEGASSVYEQYF. CDR3 bases: TGCAGCGTTGAGGGAGCCAGCTCAGTCTACGAGCAGTACTTC. The V gene is TRBV29-1, the J gene TRBJ2-7; tentative D call: TRBD2 (5 bases). The CDR3 is 14 residues long. In germline, CDR1 is SQVTM, CDR2 ANQGSEA. V shed 3 bases and J shed 3 bases, with 15 bases lying between them.

The chain joins TRBV13 to TRBJ1-4; unclear D gene. Germline CDR1 reads PRHDT; CDR2 reads FYEKMQ (reference sequence). The V gene lost 2 bases and the J gene lost 8 bases, with 21 bases spanning the gap. This CDR3 is built from 17 residues. CDR3 DNA sequence: TGTGCCAGCAGCTTAAAGCCCAGCAACGACTTAGGAGAAAAACTGTTTTTT. It specifies CASSLKPSNDLGEKLFF.

The chain joins TRBV7-9 to TRBJ2-3; 9 nucleotides match TRBD2. V dropped 2 bases and J dropped 1; count of bases not matched to a gene: 13. Germline assignment: CDR1 SEHNR and CDR2 FQNEAQ (reference sequence). There are 19 residues in the CDR3. As DNA, the CDR3 is TGTGCCAGCAGCTTATCAAGGTTAGCGGGAGCCGGAGGCACAGATACGCAGTATTTT. Translated, it gives CASSLSRLAGAGGTDTQYF.

J is TRBJ2-7 and V is TRBV5-1; D is possibly TRBD1 (6 bases). Germline-derived CDR1 and CDR2 are SGHRS and YFSETQ. This CDR3 has 13 residues. V lost 5 bases and J lost 3, with 12 bases in between. The CDR3 coding sequence is TGCGCCAGCAGTTACCAGGGGAACTACGAGCAGTACTTC. Amino acid sequence: CASSYQGNYEQYF.

CDR3 in DNA: TGTGCCAGCAGTTTCCAGCTAAGGGGTGGCTACACCTTC. This encodes CASSFQLRGGYTF. J is TRBJ1-2 and V is TRBV28; tentatively, D is TRBD1 (5 bases). The CDR3 consists of 13 residues. The germline gives CDR1 MDHEN, CDR2 SYDVKM. The ends were cut back, 3 bases at V and 7 bases at J, with 12 bases in the middle.

This clone is a singleton in its sample. The chain recombines TRBV19 with TRBJ2-7; 10 bases are a match to TRBD2. The CDR3 has 15 residues. The trim removed 1 base at V and 5 bases at J, leaving 5 bases unmatched. Germline loops: CDR1 LNHDA, CDR2 SQIVND (reference sequence). The CDR3: CASSIASGSYNEQYF. The CDR3 DNA is TGTGCCAGTAGTATAGCTAGCGGGAGTTATAACGAGCAGTACTTC.